Reported below is one TCR beta chain. Profiling relied on immunoSEQ multiplex PCR, and the TCRdb table lists in-frame clones only, not all of them. The top ten clones hold under 5.5% of a sample with roughly 50,000 clones, 93% of them seen once. This sample was included in a study of technical replicates of blood from several donors. Sequencing used PBMCs. The receptor's source is a human donor in good health. Some clones in this sample may be carry-over from other donors' samples.

The CDR3: CASSEAMGSPYEQYF. The CDR3 bases are TGTGCCAGCAGTGAAGCGATGGGGAGTCCCTACGAGCAGTACTTC. The V call is TRBV6-1, the J call TRBJ2-7; D perhaps matches TRBD2 (5 bases). Germline V gives CDR1 MNHNS, CDR2 SASEGT. The CDR3 covers 15 residues. Trimming shortened V by 0 bases and J by 2 bases, and 11 bases separated the two germline ends.